A selection of T cell receptor beta chains follows, all from one sample in a study of identical twins. TCRdb re-derived calls from the 5' RACE reads in MiXCR, one entry per CDR3 protein. The sample yields approximately 630,000 distinct CDR3 sequences, less than 9% seen once. A further study also used this sample, focusing on yellow fever vaccine responses in identical twins.

The specimen was PBMCs. The receptor source for this set is a woman aged 18-29 years in good health. Both conserved end residues are part of each CDR3. A D gene is named only where the DNA matches it firmly. The size entry is marked missing in some rows and otherwise reads once, few, many or a size class.

clone_size	d_call	j_call	v_call	cdr3_nt	cdr3_aa
many	.	TRBJ2-2	TRBV4-2	TGTGCCAGCAGCCTGGGAGGCTACATAACCGGGGAGCTGTTTTTT	CASSLGGYITGELFF
few	TRBD1	TRBJ1-3	TRBV12-3/TRBV12-4	TGTGCCAGCAGCCCAGGGGGGGCGGCTGGAAACACCATATATTTT	CASSPGGAAGNTIYF
few	.	TRBJ2-3	TRBV4-1	TGCGCCAGCAGCCAAGGATTATCCAATACAGATACGCAGTATTTT	CASSQGLSNTDTQYF
few	.	TRBJ2-1	TRBV20-1	TGCAGTGCGCGGGCCGAGCGGGCTGAGCAGTTCTTC	CSARAERAEQFF
few	.	TRBJ1-6	TRBV7-9	TGTGCCAGCAGCTCCCCTGGACGGGCTAATTCACCCCTCCACTTT	CASSSPGRANSPLHF
many	.	TRBJ2-5	TRBV6-5	TGTGCCAGCAGTAACCGACAACAGTACCAAGAGACCCAGTACTTC	CASSNRQQYQETQYF
few	.	TRBJ2-7	TRBV28	TGTGCCAGCAGCCCGGACAGCCCGTTCTCCTACGAGCAGTACTTC	CASSPDSPFSYEQYF
few	TRBD2	TRBJ2-6	TRBV4-2	TGTGCCAGCAGCCGTCCTTTCCCGGGACTAACAAGCTCTGGGGCCAACGTCCTGACTTTC	CASSRPFPGLTSSGANVLTF
many	.	TRBJ2-4	TRBV27	TGTGCCAGCAGTCATGGGGGAGCGTTCAAAAACATTCAGTACTTC	CASSHGGAFKNIQYF
few	.	TRBJ1-6	TRBV20-1	TGCAGTGCTAGAGATCAGGCAGACACACCCCTCCACTTT	CSARDQADTPLHF
many	.	TRBJ1-1	TRBV6-1	TGTGCCAGCAGCCTCACCGGGACAAATGAAGCTTTCTTT	CASSLTGTNEAFF
.	.	TRBJ1-2	TRBV12-3/TRBV12-4	TGTGCCAGCAGTTTCAGGGGATCAAGCTATGGCTACACCTTC	CASSFRGSSYGYTF
few	TRBD2	TRBJ2-7	TRBV3-1	TGTGCCAGCACCTCACTAGCGGGAGGGATCTACGAGCAGTACTTC	CASTSLAGGIYEQYF
few	TRBD1	TRBJ2-1	TRBV19	TGTGCCAGTAGTCTCGGGACAGCCACCAATGAGCAGTTCTTC	CASSLGTATNEQFF
few	TRBD2	TRBJ2-3	TRBV5-1	TGCGCCAGCAGCAAGGCCGGGACTACTACCCCAGATACGCAGTATTTT	CASSKAGTTTPDTQYF
.	TRBD2	TRBJ2-7	TRBV7-3	TGTGCCAGCAGCTTAATAGCGGGAGCTTTCCACGAGCAGTACTTC	CASSLIAGAFHEQYF
many	TRBD1	TRBJ1-6	TRBV4-1	TGCGCCAGCAGCCAAGGTGGGGACAGGGAAAATTCACCCCTCCACTTT	CASSQGGDRENSPLHF
few	.	TRBJ1-2	TRBV12-3/TRBV12-4	TGTGCCAGCAGTTTCGGAGGCCCAGGTGATGGCTACACCTTC	CASSFGGPGDGYTF
many	TRBD2	TRBJ2-7	TRBV4-1	TGCGCCAGCAGCCAATTACTAGCGGGAGTGTACGAGCAGTACTTC	CASSQLLAGVYEQYF
few	TRBD2	TRBJ2-1	TRBV6-2/TRBV6-3	TGTGCCAGCAGTTCCCCGGGGAGGGCCTACAATGAGCAGTTCTTC	CASSSPGRAYNEQFF
few	TRBD2	TRBJ2-3	TRBV24-1	TGTGCCACCAGTGACCACCGACTAGCGGGGGCCACAGATACGCAGTATTTT	CATSDHRLAGATDTQYF
few	.	TRBJ1-2	TRBV12-3/TRBV12-4	TGTGCCAGCAGTTCAAGGGAGGAGTATGGCTACACCTTC	CASSSREEYGYTF
few	TRBD2	TRBJ2-1	TRBV10-2	TGCGCCAGCAGGAGGGGCGGGGGGAGCTCCTACAATGAGCAGTTCTTC	CASRRGGGSSYNEQFF
few	.	TRBJ2-1	TRBV12-3/TRBV12-4	TGTGCCAGCAGTTTCTGGCAGGGGAAGGCCTACAATGAGCAGTTCTTC	CASSFWQGKAYNEQFF
.	.	TRBJ2-6	TRBV6-1	TGTGCCAGCAGGGGGGACGGCTCTGGGGCCAACGTCCTGACTTTC	CASRGDGSGANVLTF
many	.	TRBJ2-1	TRBV29-1	TGCAGCGTACTACCGACTTCTAGCTCCTACAATGAGCAGTTCTTC	CSVLPTSSSYNEQFF